This TCR beta chain was captured in a study of somatic mutations in cytotoxic T cells in rheumatoid arthritis. At the level of the study: Sorted by flow to nearly 100% purity were some V beta antibody-stained T-cell populations, including V beta1+ cells sequenced for TCRB.

V shed 2 bases and J 2 bases; nucleotides not matched to a gene: 18. The CDR3 is made up of 20 amino acids. From germline, CDR1 is MNHNS and CDR2 SASEGT. A remark on this clone: Its target is not known.

Sequenced by immunoSEQ multiplex PCR; TCRdb stores in-frame clones only, minus some. Among 21,000 or so clones, 80% to 90% were seen once, and the ten largest hold 3% to 4%. Notes on the study in general: More than 20% of CD8+ cells belonged to the largest clone in about an eighth of the 65 patients. Healthy controls showed no age-related rise in CD8+ clonality, whereas rheumatoid arthritis patients did.

CD4+ and CD8+ cells were isolated by positive magnetic bead selection, with purity checked by flow cytometry. The sample taken for sequencing was CD8+ T cells sorted from blood. This clonotype originated in an adult with rheumatoid arthritis. The gene calls are TRBV6-1 and TRBJ1-5; 7 bases are a match to TRBD1. The CDR3 coding sequence is TGTGCCAGCAGTGAATGGAGTCGGCCCGGTGGACAGGCCCGCAATCAGCCCCAGCATTTT. It yields the protein CASSEWSRPGGQARNQPQHF.